This TCR beta chain originates from a study of T cell responses to AZD1222 COVID-19 vaccine. Study at large: Second-dose timings of about 4 or about 12 weeks were pooled.

Germline V gene data show CDR1 as LNHDA and CDR2 as SQIVND (reference sequence). Trimming left V 7 bases short and J 10 bases short, with 13 bases between. The CDR3 consists of 12 residues. TCRdb's table, derived via immunoSEQ multiplex PCR, lists solely in-frame clones and lacks some. The data show roughly 120,000 clones, 70% to 90% seen once. This chain joins TRBV19 and TRBJ1-4; D remains unclear. This clonotype was obtained from an adult in good health. Sequenced here: peripheral blood, sampled on day 0 of AZD1222 vaccination. DNA for the CDR3: TGTGCCAGTACCTATGAATCGGGAAAACTGTTTTTT. Encoded protein: CASTYESGKLFF.